One and the same sample provided the 16 T cell receptor beta chains below, sequenced in a study of breast tumors, draining lymph nodes, adjacent tissues. One entry per CDR3 protein, called by TCRdb with MiXCR from the multiplex PCR reads. The sample lists about 47,000 distinct CDR3 sequences, 20% to 25% occurring once. What was sequenced was breast tumor tissue. Receptor source: a female donor with breast cancer. Some clones in this sample may be carry-over from other donors' samples.

This clonotype has a count of ten or more. This chain connects TRBV19 to TRBJ1-2, with D hard to call. This CDR3 has 14 residues. The V gene's germline CDR1 is LNHDA and CDR2 SQIVND (reference sequence). V gave up 5 bases and J gave up 8 bases, with 18 bases separating them. DNA for the CDR3: TGTGCCAGTAGTGAGGGTCCGCGTAGGAGGGGCTACACCTTC. Amino acid sequence: CASSEGPRRRGYTF.

There are many counts of this clonotype. This chain connects TRBV6-5 to TRBJ2-2, with D possibly called TRBD1 or TRBD2 (5 bases each). Trimming removed 2 bases from V and 6 bases from J, with 7 bases in between. Germline V gives CDR1 MNHEY, CDR2 SVGAGI. There are 13 residues in the CDR3. In DNA, the CDR3 is TGTGCCAGCAGTTACGGGGACGCCGGGGAGCTGTTTTTT. It encodes CASSYGDAGELFF.

A word on this clonotype: A read error may explain this, as a much larger clone is one base away. The J gene is TRBJ2-5, the V gene TRBV15, with D possibly being TRBD1 or TRBD2 (5 bases each). There are 13 residues in the CDR3. CDR1 LNHNV and CDR2 YYDKDF come from the germline V gene (reference sequence). This CDR3 reads CATSRDLGETQCF. The DNA for the CDR3 is TGTGCCACCAGCAGAGATTTGGGGGAGACCCAGTGCTTC.

This clonotype was found many times. This chain joins TRBV24-1 and TRBJ1-6; D is possibly TRBD1 (5 bases). With 6 bases removed from V and 7 bases from J, the gap between germline ends came to 12 bases. The germline V gene encodes CDR1 KGHDR and CDR2 SFDVKD. The CDR3 length is 14 residues. Written as DNA, the CDR3 is TGTGCCACCAGTTTGCCGGGACTAAATTCACCCCTCCACTTT. The encoded protein is CATSLPGLNSPLHF.

This clonotype was counted ten times or more. The chain is built from TRBV4-2 and TRBJ1-5, with 7 bases matching TRBD1. Germline V CDR1 and CDR2: LGHNA, YNFKEQ. The CDR3 spans 15 residues. The trim removed 0 bases at V and 6 bases at J, leaving 5 bases unmatched. The CDR3 protein is CASSQDLAGGQPQHF. The DNA for the CDR3 is TGTGCCAGCAGCCAAGATTTGGCAGGGGGTCAGCCCCAGCATTTT.

This clonotype came up many times. The rearrangement links TRBV7-8 to TRBJ2-5; 8 positions match TRBD1. Germline V gives CDR1 SGHVS, CDR2 FQNEAQ. This CDR3 spans 13 amino acids. V was clipped by 8 bases and J by 2 bases; unmatched bases: 4. In DNA, the CDR3 is TGTGCCAGCCACACAGGGGGGCAAGAGACCCAGTACTTC. This sequence encodes CASHTGGQETQYF.

Concerning this clonotype: A much larger clone lies one base from this, so it may be a read error. The rearrangement uses TRBV5-5 and TRBJ1-5; D is unclear. The germline CDR1 and CDR2 sequences are SGHKS and YYEKEE (reference sequence). There are 14 residues in the CDR3. CDR3 in amino acids: CASNLESGNQPQHF. CDR3 nucleotide sequence: TGTGCCAGCAACTTGGAAAGTGGCAATCAGCCCCAGCATTTT.

The chain employs TRBV20-1 and TRBJ2-5; no definite D call. CDR1 and CDR2 (germline): DFQATT, SNEGSKA (reference sequence). The CDR3 loop spans 13 amino acids. V lost 2 bases, J lost 5 bases, and 12 bases lay in between. CDR3 nucleotides: TGCAGTGCTAGAACACCGGACGGGGAGACCCAGTACTTC. It translates to CSARTPDGETQYF.

In this sample, this clonotype turned up a few times. J is TRBJ1-1 and V is TRBV4-1, with D unclear. CDR3 size: 14 residues. V lost 0 bases to trimming and J lost 1 base, with 6 bases between them. CDR1 and CDR2 from the germline V gene are MGHRA and YSYEKL. This chain's CDR3 is CASSQDAGNTEAFF. The CDR3 DNA sequence: TGCGCCAGCAGCCAAGATGCGGGGAACACTGAAGCTTTCTTT.

Details on this clonotype: A much larger clone lies a single base off, so this may be a read error. This chain uses TRBV9 with TRBJ2-7; 9 nucleotides match TRBD2. CDR3 length equals 15 residues. Germline V gives CDR1 SGDLS, CDR2 YYNGEE. CDR3 loop: CASSEGLAGSFEQYF. Here the CDR3 DNA reads TGTGCCAGCAGCGAAGGCCTAGCGGGGTCCTTCGAGCAGTACTTC. Variable domain in full (rest from reference TRBV9 and TRBJ2-7): DSGVTQTPKHLITATGQRVTLRCSPRSGDLSVYWYQQSLDQGLQFLIQYYNGEERAKGNILERFSAQQFPDLHSELNLSSLELGDSALYFCASSEGLAGSFEQYFGPGTRLTVT.

This clonotype was observed at least ten times. The CDR3 nucleotides read TGCAGTGTCCCGACAGGGGCAAATGGCTACACCTTC. Residues: CSVPTGANGYTF. The chain has TRBV20-1 and TRBJ1-2, with 8 bases lining up with TRBD1. Germline CDR1 DFQATT, CDR2 SNEGSKA (reference sequence). The CDR3 runs to 12 residues. V lost 7 bases to trimming and J lost 6 bases; unmatched junction nucleotides: 7.

This clonotype turned up a few times. This chain uses TRBV5-1 with TRBJ2-3, with TRBD2 matching over 10 bases. V shed 0 bases and J 2 bases; nucleotides not matched to a gene: 6. Germline V gene data show CDR1 as SGHRS and CDR2 as YFSETQ. The CDR3 contains 17 residues. In DNA, the CDR3 is TGCGCCAGCAGCTTGGGAATAGCGGGGGGACTCACAGATACGCAGTATTTT. This sequence encodes CASSLGIAGGLTDTQYF.

This clonotype was seen only a few times. V is TRBV24-1 and J is TRBJ2-2; 15 nucleotides agree with TRBD2. The CDR3 has 17 residues. The germline V gene encodes CDR1 KGHDR and CDR2 SFDVKD. V was pared by 4 bases and J by 6 bases, with 5 bases of the junction left unmatched. Here the CDR3 DNA reads TGTGCCACCAGTGACCGGACTAGCGGGGGGGCCGCCGGGGAGCTGTTTTTT. It yields the protein CATSDRTSGGAAGELFF.

This clonotype appeared many times. This rearrangement joins TRBV7-9 to TRBJ2-1; D unclear. The CDR3 extends over 15 amino acids. The germline V gene encodes CDR1 SEHNR and CDR2 FQNEAQ (reference sequence). V lost 1 base and J lost 1, with 8 bases in between. The CDR3 sequence is CASSLDLGSYNEQFF. The CDR3 bases are TGTGCCAGCAGCTTAGACCTGGGTTCCTACAATGAGCAGTTCTTC. Based on the CDR3 plus reference TRBV7-9 and TRBJ2-1, the full variable domain is DTGVSQNPRHKITKRGQNVTFRCDPISEHNRLYWYRQTLGQGPEFLTYFQNEAQLEKSRLLSDRFSAERPKGSFSTLEIQRTEQGDSAMYLCASSLDLGSYNEQFFGPGTRLTVL.

This clonotype is medium-sized (0.01 to 0.1%) in the sample. The gene calls are TRBV6-1 and TRBJ2-3; D remains unclear. The CDR3 sequence is 13 residues long. Germline V lookup: CDR1 MNHNS, CDR2 SASEGT. The CDR3 region has the DNA TGTGCGTCCGGGCCTACTGGAATAGATACGCAGTATTTT. The encoded protein is CASGPTGIDTQYF.

This clonotype appeared many times. The chain combines TRBV4-1 with TRBJ2-5; maybe TRBD1 (6 bases). This CDR3 spans 15 amino acids. With 1 base removed from V and 5 bases from J, the gap between germline ends came to 14 bases. Germline values: CDR1 MGHRA, CDR2 YSYEKL. CDR3 DNA: TGCGCCAGCAGCCAAGTCTTTAGGCAGGGGGAGACCCAGTACTTC. Amino acid sequence: CASSQVFRQGETQYF.